Listed here are 4 T cell receptor beta chains from one sample, sequenced in a study of T cell responses to AZD1222 COVID-19 vaccine. The table came from immunoSEQ multiplex PCR; TCRdb's copy has only in-frame clones and leaves some out. The sample records some 150,000 clones, approximately 91% being singletons. The sequencing used peripheral blood, collected on day 0 of AZD1222 vaccination. The origin of the receptors is an adult in good health.

J is TRBJ1-5 and V is TRBV6-2 or TRBV6-3; tentative D call: TRBD1 (5 bases). This CDR3 is 14 amino acids long. Per the germline V gene, CDR1 is MNHEY and CDR2 is SVGEGT. Trimming left V 4 bases short and J 3 bases short, with 10 bases between. The CDR3 DNA is TGTGCCAGCAGTTGGCTCGGGGCCAATCAGCCCCAGCATTTT. Translation: CASSWLGANQPQHF.

The V and J genes are TRBV3-1 (or the pseudogene TRBV3-2) and TRBJ1-1; no definite D call. The germline CDR1 and CDR2 sequences are LGHDT and YNNKEL (reference sequence). The V gene lost 0 bases and the J gene lost 5 bases, with 16 bases spanning the gap. The CDR3 loop spans 16 amino acids. The CDR3 sequence: CASSQDRSPLGTEAFF. Here the CDR3 DNA reads TGTGCCAGCAGCCAAGATAGGTCTCCCCTGGGGACTGAAGCTTTCTTT.

The chain's CDR3 is CASSAYRDPGEKLFF. For the CDR3, the DNA is TGTGCCAGCAGCGCATACAGGGATCCTGGGGAAAAACTGTTTTTT. The J gene is TRBJ1-4, the V gene TRBV5-4; TRBD1 might be the D (6 bases). The CDR3 loop spans 15 amino acids. Germline lookup yields CDR1 SGHNT and CDR2 YYREEE (reference sequence). Trimming stripped 4 bases from V and 8 bases from J, with 18 bases between.

The chain recombines TRBV7-9 with TRBJ1-1, with D perhaps matching TRBD1 (6 bases). The V and J ends lost 4 bases and 1 base respectively, with 7 bases between them. Germline values: CDR1 SEHNR, CDR2 FQNEAQ (reference sequence). This CDR3 has 13 amino acids. The DNA of the CDR3 is TGTGCCAGCAGCTCGACAGGGAACACTGAAGCTTTCTTT. It translates to CASSSTGNTEAFF.